The clone carrying this T cell receptor beta chain was detected once. Expressed TCRB transcripts were sequenced, since all the RNA that had been isolated was reverse transcribed. Roughly 3.4 million reads per sample on average were obtained from naive, central memory and regulatory T cell samples. Profiled with immunoSEQ multiplex PCR; TCRdb holds only in-frame clones, not every one. The data contain a few hundred thousand clones, about a tenth of them singletons. The data are from a study of beta chain features in type 1 diabetes. The V gene lost 2 bases and the J gene lost 7 bases, with 10 bases spanning the gap. Germline V CDR1 and CDR2: SGDLS, YYNGEE. This CDR3 has 13 amino acids.

Sequenced: central memory CD4+ T cells from blood. The TCR comes from a man younger than 35 in good health. This rearrangement joins TRBV9 to TRBJ2-1, with D possibly being TRBD2 (6 bases). The CDR3 bases are TGTGCCAGCAGCGTTACTAGCAGTAATGAGCAGTTCTTC. As protein: CASSVTSSNEQFF.